These 8 T cell receptor beta chains originate from one sample sequenced in a study of identical twins. TCRdb passed the 5' RACE reads through MiXCR, listing each CDR3 protein once. The table includes about 190,000 distinct CDR3 sequences, roughly 15% detected once. The data were also submitted as part of a second study, on T cells expressing NK-cell markers.

Sequenced input: CD8+ T cells sorted from blood. These receptors were taken from a young woman in good health.

The chain links TRBV7-8 to TRBJ2-3; perhaps TRBD2 as D (5 bases). V was cut by 6 bases and J by 3 bases, with 25 bases left in between. CDR1 is SGHVS, CDR2 FQNEAQ, per germline. The CDR3 contains 18 residues. The CDR3 DNA reads as TGTGCCAGCAGTTCCCCCCCCCCGCTAGCCGAGTCGACAGATACGCAGTATTTT. Translating gives CASSSPPPLAESTDTQYF.

This clonotype has only a few counts. The J gene is TRBJ1-2, the V gene TRBV4-2; no clear D gene. Trimming removed 0 bases from V and 3 bases from J, with 14 bases in between. In germline, CDR1 is LGHNA, CDR2 YNFKEQ. The CDR3 is made up of 16 amino acids. DNA for the CDR3: TGTGCCAGCAGCCAAGAGGTCGATCAGAGACACTATGGCTACACCTTC. Protein sequence: CASSQEVDQRHYGYTF.

The V call is TRBV29-1, the J call TRBJ2-4; 8 bases map to TRBD1. J was trimmed by 3 bases and V by 3 bases; bases with no gene match: 1. CDR1 is SQVTM and CDR2 is ANQGSEA in the germline V gene. CDR3 length: 13 residues. This chain's CDR3 is CSVEDRDKNIQYF. DNA of the CDR3: TGCAGCGTTGAGGACAGGGACAAAAACATTCAGTACTTC.

A few counts support this clonotype. The CDR3 bases are TGTGCCAGCATTAGCACAGGGGGCTTAACTGAAGCTTTCTTT. Protein sequence: CASISTGGLTEAFF. The chain links TRBV12-3 or TRBV12-4 to TRBJ1-1; TRBD1 matches at 9 bases. Trimming took 7 bases from V and 5 from J; bases not matched to a gene: 8. The length of the CDR3 is 14 residues.

In its sample, this clonotype was seen a few times. The gene calls are TRBV15 and TRBJ2-7; tentative D call: TRBD1 (5 bases). Germline CDR1 is LNHNV and CDR2 is YYDKDF (reference sequence). V was trimmed by 5 bases and J by 2 bases, leaving 19 bases between them. The CDR3 is 16 residues long. The CDR3 coding sequence is TGTGCCACCAGCCCAAGTACAGGCCCTGGAGCCTACGAGCAGTACTTC. Protein sequence: CATSPSTGPGAYEQYF.

V gene TRBV19 combines with J gene TRBJ2-7; TRBD1 might be the D (6 bases). CDR1 and CDR2 from the germline V gene are LNHDA and SQIVND (reference sequence). The CDR3 has 15 amino acids. V was clipped by 0 bases and J by 2 bases, with 11 bases between them. CDR3 DNA sequence: TGTGCCAGTAGTATAGATCATAACAGGGCCTACGAGCAGTACTTC. This codes for CASSIDHNRAYEQYF.

The chain recombines TRBV9 with TRBJ2-5; 12 bases align to TRBD2. The germline V gene encodes CDR1 SGDLS and CDR2 YYNGEE. The length of the CDR3 is 17 residues. Trimming cost V 4 bases and J 2 bases; bases outside gene matches: 9. CDR3 amino acids: CASSTWGGTSGQETQYF. The DNA of the CDR3 is TGTGCCAGCAGCACGTGGGGAGGGACTAGCGGGCAAGAGACCCAGTACTTC.

This clonotype was observed a handful of times. This chain joins TRBV28 and TRBJ2-5; perhaps TRBD2 as D (6 bases). V lost 3 bases and J 0 bases, leaving 8 bases between the germline ends. Per germline, CDR1 MDHEN and CDR2 SYDVKM. The CDR3 spans 14 residues. The CDR3 sequence is CASSFSGDQETQYF. The DNA for the CDR3 is TGTGCCAGCAGTTTTTCGGGGGACCAAGAGACCCAGTACTTC.